The source of this T cell receptor (beta chain) is a study of human T cells and chemical hapten exposure. Study overall: Minor pooled library volume differences mainly drove per-sample TCR yield variation. Study-wide points: Higher patch test scores went with higher counts of PT1 expanded TCRs.

Documented time point: pre-sensitization, week 0. Treatment in this sample: therapeutic diphenylcyclopropenone sensitization with weekly scalp DPC. Alopecia patients deemed DPC-suitable, aged 18 to 70, excluding pregnancy. TCRdb passed the RACE reads through MiXCR, listing each CDR3 protein once. The repertoire includes more than 250,000 distinct CDR3 sequences, around 7.7% of them detected once, and approximately 1.2% sits in the top ten. With regard to this clonotype: What it binds is not known.

Material: whole blood, obtained in connection with sensitization to the hapten diphenylcyclopropenone (DPC). This receptor was taken from a young man with alopecia areata. Some clones in this sample may be carry-over from other donors' samples.

The CDR3 sequence is CASRPSTTGHYGYTF. The CDR3 nucleotides are TGTGCCAGCAGACCGAGCACGACAGGCCACTATGGCTACACCTTC. This chain joins TRBV11-1 and TRBJ1-2; D might be TRBD1 (6 bases). This CDR3 comprises 15 residues. V dropped 6 bases and J dropped 3 bases, with 17 bases sitting between them. Germline CDR1 is SGHAT and CDR2 is FQDESV (reference sequence). The entire variable domain, with the rest obtained from reference TRBV11-1 and TRBJ1-2, is as follows: EAEVAQSPRYKITEKSQAVAFWCDPISGHATLYWYRQILGQGPELLVQFQDESVVDDSQLPKDRFSAERLKGVDSTLKIQPAELGDSAMYLCASRPSTTGHYGYTFGSGTRLTVV.